A selection of T cell receptor beta chains follows, all from one sample in a study of human T cells and chemical hapten exposure. TCRdb re-analysed the RACE reads in MiXCR, keeping a single row per CDR3 protein. The data hold approximately 180,000 distinct CDR3 sequences, with more than 25% observed a single time. Sequenced material: whole blood, taken in connection with sensitization to the hapten diphenylcyclopropenone (DPC). Receptors were obtained from a woman in her 30s with alopecia areata. Some clones in this sample may be carry-over from other donors' samples. CDR3s include the opening cysteine and the closing phenylalanine or tryptophan. D genes are given only for firm matches. Part of the rows lack a size; the others show once, few, many or a class for expanded clones.

V: TRBV5-1; J: TRBJ1-6; D: -; size: few; CDR3: CASSRGGGRFHSPLHF; DNA: TGCGCCAGCAGCCGAGGGGGAGGGAGGTTTCATTCACCCCTCCACTTT
V: TRBV7-8; J: TRBJ1-1; D: TRBD1; size: few; CDR3: CASSSVHRGSTEAFF; DNA: TGTGCCAGCAGCTCAGTCCACAGGGGGTCCACTGAAGCTTTCTTT
V: TRBV30; J: TRBJ1-3; D: -; size: few; CDR3: CAWIQGMPGNTIYF; DNA: TGTGCCTGGATCCAGGGGATGCCTGGAAACACCATATATTTT
V: TRBV6-1; J: TRBJ2-5; D: TRBD2; size: -; CDR3: CASSEASTRGRETQYF; DNA: TGTGCCAGCAGTGAAGCGTCCACGCGGGGGAGAGAGACCCAGTACTTC
V: TRBV28; J: TRBJ1-6; D: -; size: -; CDR3: CASLQSSYNSPLHF; DNA: TGTGCCAGTTTACAGAGCTCCTATAATTCACCCCTCCACTTT
V: TRBV6-4; J: TRBJ2-3; D: -; size: few; CDR3: CASSAKSGDTQYF; DNA: TGTGCCAGCAGTGCCAAAAGTGGAGATACGCAGTATTTT
V: TRBV29-1; J: TRBJ2-5; D: TRBD2; size: -; CDR3: CSVERGLAGVGTQYF; DNA: TGCAGCGTTGAGAGGGGACTAGCGGGAGTAGGGACCCAGTACTTC
V: TRBV20-1; J: TRBJ2-3; D: -; size: -; CDR3: CSAPTGTDTQYF; DNA: TGCAGTGCTCCCACGGGCACAGATACGCAGTATTTT
V: TRBV10-3; J: TRBJ2-5; D: TRBD2; size: few; CDR3: CAISGTSGLQETQYF; DNA: TGTGCCATCAGTGGGACTAGCGGACTTCAAGAAACCCAGTACTTC
V: TRBV4-1; J: TRBJ1-1; D: -; size: -; CDR3: CASSQSPGPGWVTEAFF; DNA: TGCGCCAGCAGCCAATCCCCGGGACCGGGGTGGGTCACTGAAGCTTTCTTT
V: TRBV3-1; J: TRBJ2-3; D: TRBD2; size: few; CDR3: CASSPRAGGLDTQYF; DNA: TGTGCCAGCAGCCCCCGAGCGGGAGGGCTCGATACGCAGTATTTT
V: TRBV29-1; J: TRBJ1-1; D: -; size: few; CDR3: CSVGRDGEAFF; DNA: TGCAGCGTTGGCAGGGACGGTGAAGCTTTCTTT
V: TRBV29-1; J: TRBJ2-2; D: TRBD1; size: -; CDR3: CSATVTGLNTGELFF; DNA: TGCAGCGCCACTGTGACAGGGCTGAACACCGGGGAGCTGTTTTTT
V: TRBV28; J: TRBJ1-5; D: TRBD1; size: -; CDR3: CASSPLDRDSNQPQHF; DNA: TGTGCCAGCAGTCCCTTGGACAGGGATAGCAATCAGCCCCAGCATTTT
V: TRBV6-4; J: TRBJ2-3; D: -; size: few; CDR3: CASIGPGTSTDTQYF; DNA: TGTGCCAGCATTGGTCCGGGTACTAGCACAGATACGCAGTATTTT
V: TRBV29-1; J: TRBJ1-1; D: -; size: few; CDR3: CSVGTFRDTEAFF; DNA: TGCAGCGTAGGTACTTTTCGAGACACTGAAGCTTTCTTT
V: TRBV7-9; J: TRBJ1-4; D: -; size: -; CDR3: CASTDGYRLFF; DNA: TGTGCCAGCACCGACGGTTACCGACTGTTTTTT
V: TRBV6-5; J: TRBJ2-7; D: TRBD1; size: -; CDR3: CASNPRTGTGEQYF; DNA: TGTGCCAGCAATCCCCGGACAGGGACGGGGGAGCAGTACTTC
V: TRBV18; J: TRBJ2-3; D: -; size: few; CDR3: CASSPRATDTQYF; DNA: TGTGCCAGCTCACCTCGTGCGACAGATACGCAGTATTTT
V: TRBV28; J: TRBJ2-1; D: TRBD2; size: -; CDR3: CASSASTSGRHEQFF; DNA: TGTGCCAGCAGTGCCTCGACTAGCGGGAGACATGAGCAGTTCTTC
V: TRBV5-1; J: TRBJ1-1; D: -; size: -; CDR3: CASSLGFDTEAFF; DNA: TGCGCCAGCAGCTTGGGATTTGACACTGAAGCTTTCTTT
V: TRBV29-1; J: TRBJ2-1; D: -; size: -; CDR3: CSGRYSYNEQFF; DNA: TGCAGCGGACGGTACTCCTACAATGAGCAGTTCTTC
V: TRBV7-2; J: TRBJ2-1; D: -; size: few; CDR3: CASSPLGGYNEQFF; DNA: TGTGCCAGCAGTCCCCTTGGCGGTTACAATGAGCAGTTCTTC
V: TRBV12-3/TRBV12-4; J: TRBJ2-2; D: TRBD1; size: -; CDR3: CASWGTGKTGELFF; DNA: TGTGCCAGCTGGGGGACAGGAAAGACCGGGGAGCTGTTTTTT
V: TRBV28; J: TRBJ1-1; D: -; size: -; CDR3: CASRDVNTEAFF; DNA: TGTGCCAGCAGGGACGTGAACACTGAAGCTTTCTTT
V: TRBV7-2; J: TRBJ1-1; D: -; size: few; CDR3: CASSSRVSRNTEAFF; DNA: TGTGCCAGCAGCTCCAGGGTCTCAAGAAACACTGAAGCTTTCTTT
V: TRBV29-1; J: TRBJ2-5; D: TRBD2; size: few; CDR3: CSVGGGRETQYF; DNA: TGCAGCGTTGGGGGAGGGAGAGAGACCCAGTACTTC
V: TRBV6-1; J: TRBJ2-7; D: TRBD1; size: -; CDR3: CASSRDRVGEQYF; DNA: TGTGCCAGCAGCCGGGACAGAGTGGGCGAGCAGTACTTC
V: TRBV5-1; J: TRBJ2-3; D: TRBD2; size: few; CDR3: CASSPPLAGATDTQYF; DNA: TGCGCCAGCAGCCCCCCCCTAGCGGGAGCCACAGATACGCAGTATTTT
V: TRBV4-2; J: TRBJ2-5; D: TRBD1; size: few; CDR3: CASSPPGQGGTQYF; DNA: TGTGCCAGCAGCCCTCCGGGACAGGGTGGGACCCAGTACTTC
V: TRBV29-1; J: TRBJ1-5; D: -; size: few; CDR3: CSAGGAGQDQPQHF; DNA: TGCAGCGCTGGAGGGGCAGGGCAGGATCAGCCCCAGCATTTT
V: TRBV12-3/TRBV12-4; J: TRBJ2-7; D: TRBD2; size: -; CDR3: CASTRQAGGSRFEQYF; DNA: TGTGCCAGCACCCGTCAGGCGGGAGGAAGCAGGTTCGAGCAGTACTTC
V: TRBV29-1; J: TRBJ2-5; D: -; size: few; CDR3: CSVVWRDSQETQYF; DNA: TGCAGCGTTGTCTGGCGGGACTCACAAGAGACCCAGTACTTC
V: TRBV12-3/TRBV12-4; J: TRBJ2-3; D: TRBD2; size: -; CDR3: CASTLAGSTDTQYF; DNA: TGTGCCAGCACCTTAGCGGGAAGCACAGATACGCAGTATTTT
V: TRBV6-1; J: TRBJ1-5; D: TRBD1; size: -; CDR3: CASGSKTGGSGNQPQHF; DNA: TGTGCCAGCGGGTCAAAGACAGGGGGCAGTGGCAATCAGCCCCAGCATTTT
V: TRBV4-1; J: TRBJ1-3; D: -; size: few; CDR3: CASSPRTSGQNTIYF; DNA: TGCGCCAGCAGCCCCCGGACCTCTGGCCAAAACACCATATATTTT
V: TRBV4-2; J: TRBJ1-6; D: -; size: -; CDR3: CASSQEELHNSPLHF; DNA: TGTGCCAGCAGCCAAGAGGAGCTCCATAATTCACCCCTCCACTTT
V: TRBV2; J: TRBJ2-1; D: TRBD2; size: few; CDR3: CASSGASGRSRAYNEQFF; DNA: TGTGCCAGCAGTGGGGCTAGCGGGAGGTCCCGCGCCTACAATGAGCAGTTCTTC
V: TRBV12-3/TRBV12-4; J: TRBJ2-3; D: -; size: -; CDR3: CASSLSGEDTQYF; DNA: TGTGCCAGCAGTTTATCCGGAGAAGATACGCAGTATTTT
V: TRBV4-3; J: TRBJ2-2; D: -; size: -; CDR3: CASSQDEARVDTGELFF; DNA: TGCGCCAGCAGCCAAGATGAGGCCAGGGTCGACACCGGGGAGCTGTTTTTT
V: TRBV4-3; J: TRBJ1-4; D: -; size: few; CDR3: CASSLQRASTNEKLFF; DNA: TGCGCCAGCAGCCTCCAAAGGGCCTCAACTAATGAAAAACTGTTTTTT
V: TRBV4-1; J: TRBJ2-7; D: -; size: -; CDR3: CASSQAGNSYEQYF; DNA: TGCGCCAGCAGCCAAGCAGGGAACTCCTACGAGCAGTACTTC
V: TRBV7-3; J: TRBJ2-3; D: TRBD1; size: -; CDR3: CASSLSGRGRSDTQYF; DNA: TGTGCCAGCAGCTTAAGCGGCAGGGGGCGCTCAGATACGCAGTATTTT
V: TRBV7-2; J: TRBJ2-5; D: TRBD2; size: -; CDR3: CASSAQLAKETQYF; DNA: TGTGCCAGCAGCGCCCAACTAGCGAAGGAGACCCAGTACTTC
V: TRBV18; J: TRBJ2-3; D: TRBD2; size: -; CDR3: CASSTSQAGGGRDTQYF; DNA: TGTGCCAGCTCCACCAGTCAGGCGGGAGGAGGTAGAGATACGCAGTATTTT
V: TRBV5-1; J: TRBJ2-1; D: -; size: few; CDR3: CASSLGENEQFF; DNA: TGCGCCAGCAGCTTGGGTGAGAATGAGCAGTTCTTC
V: TRBV20-1; J: TRBJ2-7; D: TRBD1; size: few; CDR3: CSARDRGTASYEQYF; DNA: TGCAGTGCTAGAGACCGAGGGACAGCCAGCTACGAGCAGTACTTC
V: TRBV24-1; J: TRBJ1-2; D: -; size: -; CDR3: CATSDSGGYYGYTF; DNA: TGTGCCACCAGTGATTCGGGGGGATACTATGGCTACACCTTC
V: TRBV6-2/TRBV6-3; J: TRBJ2-7; D: -; size: few; CDR3: CASSGRGPPYF; DNA: TGTGCCTCGTCAGGGCGGGGGCCTCCGTACTTC
V: TRBV6-5; J: TRBJ1-2; D: -; size: few; CDR3: CASSYVREGYGYTF; DNA: TGTGCCAGCAGTTACGTCAGGGAGGGCTATGGCTACACCTTC
V: TRBV4-3; J: TRBJ2-5; D: TRBD2; size: many; CDR3: CASSQDGRTSGQETQYF; DNA: TGCGCCAGCAGCCAAGATGGAAGGACTAGCGGCCAAGAGACCCAGTACTTC
V: TRBV6-1; J: TRBJ2-3; D: -; size: -; CDR3: CAITGFYTQYF; DNA: TGTGCCATCACAGGGTTTTATACGCAGTATTTT
V: TRBV18; J: TRBJ2-1; D: -; size: -; CDR3: CASSHRQLVPNEQFF; DNA: TGTGCCAGCTCACATCGACAGCTAGTCCCCAATGAGCAGTTCTTC